Listed here is a single T cell receptor beta chain. This sample was taken from a study of blood T cell repertoires in COVID-19. The overall study: Sites across the United States, Italy and Spain contributed samples from acute and convalescent COVID-19. Nucleic acid was either cDNA or gDNA, and it came from T cells, B-cell-depleted T cells, or PBMCs.

In the original analysis: Scientists estimated how many nucleated cells there were by amplifying reference gene primers. Clones were sequenced by immunoSEQ multiplex PCR, and TCRdb holds only the in-frame ones, with some missing. V and J calls and clone size follow that table, whereas D and trimming were derived from the DNA. This sample has approximately 100,000 clones, with over 70% found just once. Sequenced: peripheral blood. This sequence was found in a human donor in a cohort sampled during active or convalescent COVID-19.

This CDR3 is CASSLGGGPYNEQFF. CDR3 in DNA: TGTGCCAGCAGCTTAGGGGGGGGACCCTACAATGAGCAGTTCTTC. The gene calls are TRBV11-2 and TRBJ2-1; TRBD2 agrees at 7 bases. Germline CDR1 reads SGHAT; CDR2 reads FQNNGV. V lost 1 base, J lost 2 bases, and 2 bases stayed unmatched. This CDR3 is built from 15 residues.